These T cell receptor beta chains were read from a single sample in a study of human thymus T cells. Repertoires were generated with immunoSEQ multiplex PCR, while TCRdb's copy carries only in-frame clones and drops some. The data hold around 120,000 clones, with just under 95% observed a single time. The sequencing input was thymus tissue. These receptors originate from a boy in the first two years of life with a congenital heart defect but otherwise immunologically healthy. The CDR3 runs from the conserved cysteine through the conserved F or W. The order of the fields is clone size, J gene, D gene, V gene, CDR3 DNA, CDR3 protein. D genes are given only for firm matches. Where a row states a size, it is once, few, many or the class of an expanded clone; other rows omit it.

clone size: .; J gene: TRBJ2-7; D gene: .; V gene: TRBV5-5; CDR3 DNA: TGTGCCAGCGGACTCCCCATAGCACAGCAAACGAACTCCTACGAGCAGTACTTC; CDR3 protein: CASGLPIAQQTNSYEQYF
clone size: .; J gene: TRBJ1-4; D gene: .; V gene: TRBV4-1; CDR3 DNA: TGCGCCAGCAGCCAAGATAGTACGGGGGTTGAAAAACTGTTTTTT; CDR3 protein: CASSQDSTGVEKLFF
clone size: .; J gene: TRBJ1-1; D gene: .; V gene: TRBV7-9; CDR3 DNA: TGTGCCAGCAGCTTAGGTATGGCCATGAACACTGAAGCTTTCTTT; CDR3 protein: CASSLGMAMNTEAFF
clone size: .; J gene: TRBJ2-7; D gene: TRBD2; V gene: TRBV5-1; CDR3 DNA: TGCGCCAGCAGCTGCACTAGCGGGGGGGCTGGATACGAGCAGTACTTC; CDR3 protein: CASSCTSGGAGYEQYF
clone size: .; J gene: TRBJ2-3; D gene: TRBD1; V gene: TRBV25-1; CDR3 DNA: TGTGCCAGCGGAAGGACAGGGTTTGACGGTCCAGACACAGATACGCAGTATTTT; CDR3 protein: CASGRTGFDGPDTDTQYF
clone size: .; J gene: TRBJ1-1; D gene: .; V gene: TRBV4-1; CDR3 DNA: TGCGCCAGCAGCCAAGATCGACGGGTGAACACTGAAGCTTTCTTT; CDR3 protein: CASSQDRRVNTEAFF
clone size: .; J gene: TRBJ2-7; D gene: TRBD2; V gene: TRBV4-1; CDR3 DNA: TGCGCCAGCAGGGGGGGGACCCACGAGCAGTACTTC; CDR3 protein: CASRGGTHEQYF
clone size: .; J gene: TRBJ1-3; D gene: .; V gene: TRBV5-5; CDR3 DNA: TGTGCCAGCAGCTTGTGGGACCCCTCTGGAAACACCATATATTTT; CDR3 protein: CASSLWDPSGNTIYF
clone size: .; J gene: TRBJ1-6; D gene: .; V gene: TRBV15; CDR3 DNA: TGTGCCACCAGCAGAGAGAGGAGACATCCCTATAATTCACCCCTCCACTTT; CDR3 protein: CATSRERRHPYNSPLHF
clone size: .; J gene: TRBJ2-2; D gene: .; V gene: TRBV7-2; CDR3 DNA: TGTGCCAGCGGCTTAGACAGATCCACCGGGGAGCTGTTTTTT; CDR3 protein: CASGLDRSTGELFF
clone size: once; J gene: TRBJ2-5; D gene: TRBD2; V gene: TRBV5-5; CDR3 DNA: TGTGCCAGCAGCCCTCAGGCGGGGAGGGGAGAGACCCAGTACTTC; CDR3 protein: CASSPQAGRGETQYF
clone size: .; J gene: TRBJ1-6; D gene: TRBD1; V gene: TRBV2; CDR3 DNA: TGTGCCAGCAGTGAAGTTCCGGGACAGGACGGAAATTCACCCCTCCACTTT; CDR3 protein: CASSEVPGQDGNSPLHF
clone size: .; J gene: TRBJ1-6; D gene: .; V gene: TRBV6-5; CDR3 DNA: TGTGCCAGCAGTTATCAGTCCTCACCCCTCCACTTT; CDR3 protein: CASSYQSSPLHF
clone size: .; J gene: TRBJ1-1; D gene: .; V gene: TRBV7-2; CDR3 DNA: TGTGCCAGCAGCTTAAGGGACCAAGCTTTCTTT; CDR3 protein: CASSLRDQAFF
clone size: once; J gene: TRBJ2-1; D gene: TRBD2; V gene: TRBV30; CDR3 DNA: TGTGCCTGGAGTGTGGCGGGGGGGTACAATGAGCAGTTCTTC; CDR3 protein: CAWSVAGGYNEQFF
clone size: once; J gene: TRBJ2-2; D gene: .; V gene: TRBV21-1; CDR3 DNA: TGTGCCAGCCGGGGGCTGGGGAGCACCGGGGAGCTGTTTTTT; CDR3 protein: CASRGLGSTGELFF
clone size: once; J gene: TRBJ1-4; D gene: .; V gene: TRBV18; CDR3 DNA: TGTGCCAGCTCAGATCAGCCAGGGGATACTAATGAAAAACTGTTTTTT; CDR3 protein: CASSDQPGDTNEKLFF
clone size: .; J gene: TRBJ1-5; D gene: TRBD1; V gene: TRBV5-8; CDR3 DNA: TGTGCCAGCAGCTGTCAGGGGGGGCATCAGCCCCAGCATTTT; CDR3 protein: CASSCQGGHQPQHF
clone size: .; J gene: TRBJ1-2; D gene: .; V gene: TRBV19; CDR3 DNA: TGTGCCAGTAGTCCGGACAGCATCTATGGCTACACCTTC; CDR3 protein: CASSPDSIYGYTF
clone size: .; J gene: TRBJ1-6; D gene: .; V gene: TRBV11-2; CDR3 DNA: TGTGCCAGCAGCTTAGTTACTCATTCACCCCTCCACTTT; CDR3 protein: CASSLVTHSPLHF
clone size: .; J gene: TRBJ2-2; D gene: .; V gene: TRBV4-3; CDR3 DNA: TGCGCCAGCAGCCACATGGCCGGGGAGCTGTTTTTT; CDR3 protein: CASSHMAGELFF
clone size: .; J gene: TRBJ1-3; D gene: .; V gene: TRBV5-1; CDR3 DNA: TGCGCCAGCAGCTTGGGGGAGGCCCAAGGAAACACCATATATTTT; CDR3 protein: CASSLGEAQGNTIYF
clone size: .; J gene: TRBJ2-2; D gene: .; V gene: TRBV5-6; CDR3 DNA: TGTGCCAGCAGCTTTAGTGCAGATTTGGCCGGGGAGCTGTTTTTT; CDR3 protein: CASSFSADLAGELFF
clone size: once; J gene: TRBJ2-5; D gene: TRBD2; V gene: TRBV6-1; CDR3 DNA: TGTGCCAGCAGTGAGGGCCTAGCGGGACCGATTCTGTACTTC; CDR3 protein: CASSEGLAGPILYF
clone size: .; J gene: TRBJ1-2; D gene: .; V gene: TRBV6-5; CDR3 DNA: TGTGCCAGCAGTTACTCCCGCAGGGGAGAGGGCTACACCTTC; CDR3 protein: CASSYSRRGEGYTF
clone size: .; J gene: TRBJ2-1; D gene: TRBD1; V gene: TRBV7-2; CDR3 DNA: TGTGCCGGTCGACAGGGGCTCCTCGCCAATGAGCAGTTCTTC; CDR3 protein: CAGRQGLLANEQFF
clone size: .; J gene: TRBJ2-3; D gene: .; V gene: TRBV6-6; CDR3 DNA: TGTGCCAGCGATGACAAACTAGTCTCCAAACGGCCGTATTTT; CDR3 protein: CASDDKLVSKRPYF
clone size: .; J gene: TRBJ1-6; D gene: TRBD1; V gene: TRBV30; CDR3 DNA: TGTGCCTGGTGGACAGGGAACGTTTGCTCACCCCTCCACTTT; CDR3 protein: CAWWTGNVCSPLHF
clone size: few; J gene: TRBJ1-1; D gene: TRBD1; V gene: TRBV7-2; CDR3 DNA: TGTGCCAGCAGCTCAATCCGGACAGGGGAAGCTTTCTTT; CDR3 protein: CASSSIRTGEAFF
clone size: .; J gene: TRBJ2-5; D gene: .; V gene: TRBV12-5; CDR3 DNA: TGTGCTAGTGGTTCCCCCTCAGGGGGGGAGACCCAGTACTTC; CDR3 protein: CASGSPSGGETQYF
clone size: .; J gene: TRBJ2-5; D gene: .; V gene: TRBV6-1; CDR3 DNA: TGTGCCAGCAGTGAGTGGTCGAAGTATGAAGATAGGGAGACCCAGTACTTC; CDR3 protein: CASSEWSKYEDRETQYF
clone size: once; J gene: TRBJ1-6; D gene: TRBD1; V gene: TRBV10-3; CDR3 DNA: TGTGCCATCAGTGACCCAGGGGGACAGGGGAATTCACCCCTCCACTTT; CDR3 protein: CAISDPGGQGNSPLHF
clone size: .; J gene: TRBJ1-2; D gene: .; V gene: TRBV14; CDR3 DNA: TGTGCCAGCAGCCAAAAATCCGCAAGAGGGCGCGATCTGGACTATGGCTACACCTTC; CDR3 protein: CASSQKSARGRDLDYGYTF
clone size: .; J gene: TRBJ1-5; D gene: .; V gene: TRBV28; CDR3 DNA: TGTGCCAGCAGTTTTATGAGTCGGGATAATACCAATCAGCCCCAGCATTTT; CDR3 protein: CASSFMSRDNTNQPQHF
clone size: .; J gene: TRBJ2-4; D gene: .; V gene: TRBV6-5; CDR3 DNA: TGTGCCAGCAGCCGGGACCTAGCCAAAAACATTCAGTACTTC; CDR3 protein: CASSRDLAKNIQYF
clone size: once; J gene: TRBJ1-2; D gene: TRBD1; V gene: TRBV18; CDR3 DNA: TGTGCCAGCTCACCAACAGGGGACTATGGCTACACCTTC; CDR3 protein: CASSPTGDYGYTF
clone size: .; J gene: TRBJ2-6; D gene: .; V gene: TRBV9; CDR3 DNA: TGTGCCAGCAGCGCAGACAACACCGGGGCCAACGTCCTGACTTTC; CDR3 protein: CASSADNTGANVLTF
clone size: .; J gene: TRBJ1-5; D gene: TRBD1; V gene: TRBV28; CDR3 DNA: TGTGCCAGCAGGTGGACAGGGGCTGGTCAGCCCCAGCATTTT; CDR3 protein: CASRWTGAGQPQHF
clone size: .; J gene: TRBJ2-2; D gene: .; V gene: TRBV4-3; CDR3 DNA: TGCGCCAGCAGCCAAGATGGGACCGGGGAGCTGTTTTTT; CDR3 protein: CASSQDGTGELFF